The sequence of this T cell receptor (beta chain) was determined in a study of cytomegalovirus exposure and HLA in healthy donors (dated by TCRdb to the late 2010s). Some background on the complete study: According to an earlier analysis of 587 of the donors, 150 million to 200 million T cells yielded 95 million to 140 million unique TCR beta sequences and 276 Gb of sequence data. HLA typing covered class I and class II loci at four-digit resolution. Among the roughly 410 genotyped donors, more than 70% belonged to the genetic ancestry cluster associated with self-reported Caucasian donors. The T cell repertoires of 666 subjects were profiled by immunosequencing and related to cytomegalovirus serostatus. High-throughput TCR immunosequencing, statistical association of individual TCRs with disease status, and machine learning were combined to predict cytomegalovirus infection status. Besides the first cohort of approximately 710 subjects, a separate validation cohort made up of over 100 different subjects was used. Donor age, sex, ethnicity and CMV serostatus were collected together with the repertoire data. A later genetic analysis took genome-wide SNP genotypes for 398 of the 666 donors and used that subset as a discovery cohort. The later analysis used no new phenotypic data to find candidate immune exposures, relying instead on TCR beta sequences and their occurrence across donors. An early release that covered some 630 HLA-typed donors contained about 300 gigabases of sequencing data and tens of millions of unique TCR sequences. The aim of the study was to test whether cataloging public T cell receptors could identify signatures of past pathogen exposure. On average, roughly 240,000 unique TCR beta nucleotide sequences were sequenced per donor among roughly 430 genotyped donors of the cohort, with around 19% of those sequences being non-productive. Every repertoire in the discovery cohort had been generated on one and the same sequencing platform. To study patterns of TCR occurrence, a later analysis re-analyzed previously published TCR beta repertoires from several hundred donors and added high-resolution HLA genotyping. Typing coverage differed by locus: A, B, C, DRB1 and DQB1 were typed in about 629-630 donors, DQA1 in 500 to 550, DPA1 in around 580, and DPB1 in roughly 470. To decide whether each TCR beta V gene segment behaved as functional or pseudogenic, an earlier analysis of fewer than 750 of the donors relied on high-throughput TCR beta sequencing. Four or five DR-DQ haplotypes were handled as single units for association and clustering because linkage in the cohort was strong.

The method behind the library was the immunoSEQ multiplex PCR assay. The multiplex PCR relied on a mix of 60 forward primers for TCR Vbeta segments and 13 reverse primers for TCR Jbeta segments. The CDR3 region of rearranged TCR beta genes was amplified from genomic DNA with a multiplex PCR assay. The amplified TCR beta libraries were sequenced on the Illumina HiSeq System as 87-base-pair reads. The study's own analysis went as follows. In a later analysis, tens of millions of unique TCR beta chains were counted across the 500 to 850 repertoires, and about 10 million of these chains were shared by at least two donors. Raw reads were error-corrected and collapsed into unique sequences with a nearest-neighbor algorithm that merged closely related sequences to remove PCR and sequencing errors. V, D and J gene segments were assigned by aligning CDR3 sequences to IMGT reference sequences. For a sequence to be retained, at least a six-nucleotide match to both a V gene segment and a J gene segment was required. Rearrangements were called productive when the CDR3 lacked stop codons and stayed in frame with V and J; all others were non-productive. Following IMGT convention, CDR3 was defined as the stretch from the second conserved V-encoded cysteine up to the conserved J-encoded phenylalanine. In an earlier analysis of 500 to 650 of the donors, sequences lacking an unambiguous match to a single V gene segment were excluded. An earlier analysis of 587 of the donors classified V segments as functional when productive rearrangements were above 56.7% and as segregating when the standard deviation between donors was above 5%. A statistical classification framework was built for diagnosing cytomegalovirus status from the catalog of TCR beta chain sequences. In a later analysis, V and J genes were assigned by comparing TCR nucleotide sequences against IMGT/GENE-DB human TR gene sequences. The TCRdist pipeline was used in a later analysis to assign CDR3 sequences and most-parsimonious VDJ recombination scenarios. In a later analysis, each TCR beta chain was defined by its CDR3 amino acid sequence together with its V-gene family, and reads without a unique V-gene family were excluded. As a way to deal with suspected cross-contamination and a sequencing artifact, a later analysis dropped under 600 nucleotide sequences that were highly shared and had low generation probability. In a later analysis, a clonal expansion index was calculated for each public chain from normalized within-repertoire ranks of inferred template counts. In a later analysis, generation probabilities were computed with a VDJ recombination model fitted to out-of-frame rearrangements, and the resulting probabilities were checked against IGoR. Hypergeometric tests were used in a later analysis to score TCR-TCR, TCR-HLA and TCR-CMV co-occurrence, with a repertoire-size bias correction applied to the TCR pairs. In a later analysis, false discovery rates were estimated by permuting HLA or CMV assignments 20 times. A later analysis grouped co-occurring TCRs with DBSCAN, adding TCRdist sequence similarity when clustering within HLA-allele-positive subsets. Co-occurrence clustering excluded repertoires with fewer than 30,000 or more than 120,000 public chains, plus five with anomalous nucleotide sharing. TCRdb obtained this table from immuneACCESS and retained in-frame rearrangements with V and J assigned. These tables miss some clones; where compared with another copy, unresolved V genes account for less than half of the shortfall, and the remainder is unexplained. The V and J calls and clone size come from that table; D and trimming were worked out from the DNA. This sample holds more than 55,000 clones; roughly four fifths were observed only once. The ten largest clonotypes hold 1.5% to 2% of the sample.

About this clone itself: What antigen it recognizes has not been identified. Per-base qualities were not stored, and no clone one base away is much larger.

Results the study describes overall, beyond this receptor: When HLA alleles, especially DR and DQ, strongly co-occurred, attributing TCR associations to individual alleles was difficult. In a later genetic analysis, fewer N-insertions in productive TCRs were reported among donors in an Asian-associated ancestry cluster than the roughly 700-donor mean. In vitro tests confirmed that three of the cytomegalovirus-associated TCR beta chains recognize cytomegalovirus antigens. CMV serostatus was the only immune exposure information available for the cohort. The sequencing pipeline was judged likely to have produced a cluster of highly shared sequence variants as a technical artifact. In a later genetic analysis, a missense DCLRE1C variant was associated with V-gene and J-gene trimming of TCR beta chains, and the association was replicated in an independent cohort. Because HLA typing was missing for some donors at each locus, association tests included only the typed subset. This cohort had only TCR beta chains sequenced, and the lack of alpha or paired-chain data limited which features could be detected. Roughly uniform sequencing depth across donors was assumed in presence/absence analyses, although this assumption may not hold. The earlier analysis of 587 of the donors excluded some 15 rarely observed V segments, including chromosome 9 orphons, because counts were too low. In a later analysis, HLA-associated TCR beta chains showed more clonal expansion and lower generation probabilities than non-associated chains that were equally common. Correlated functional status among segregating V segments might be attributable to linkage disequilibrium, but an unknown experimental factor could not be ruled out. Broadly in line with IMGT annotations, most TCR beta V segments showed up in productive rearrangements about 90% or about 30% of the time in an earlier analysis of around 600 of the donors. The study gave a list of some 150 TCR beta chains associated with cytomegalovirus. A later analysis associated 16,951 TCR beta sequences with specific HLA alleles at a false discovery rate of 0.05. In a later analysis, several top co-occurrence clusters were reported to appear linked to parvovirus B19, influenza, CMV and Epstein-Barr virus. In a later analysis, most CMV-associated TCR beta chains were found to appear HLA-restricted, with HLA associations seemingly driven largely by CMV exposure. In a later analysis, TCR association rates were found to vary across HLA loci, with the most associated TCRs seen for DRB1 alleles and the fewest for HLA-C alleles. While some public TCRs were present in many individuals, most TCR sequences turned up only very rarely across donors. A further reported finding was that TCR beta sequences accurately predicted the HLA-A and HLA-B alleles for most subjects in the first cohort. Some IMGT-functional V segments, including TRBV6-2 and TRBV6-3, could not be told apart with the 87-base-pair reads, so those segments were excluded. In both the original and validation cohorts, the classifier was reported to diagnose cytomegalovirus status with high specificity and sensitivity. According to the authors, the approach could potentially be generalized to other disease states and immunological phenotypes.

The CDR3 covers 15 residues, taking in both the cysteine and the phenylalanine. Left in the record is the CDR3 DNA by itself, 45 bases read in frame from the first base. Trimming takes 5 bases off V and 8 bases off J; junction bases not matched to a gene: 11. The germline V gene encodes CDR1 MDHEN and CDR2 SYDVKM. The cohort consisted of 650 to 850 healthy bone marrow donors. At the time of sampling, every cohort member was nominally healthy, though immune exposures that went unrecorded were likely present. Of the roughly 670 cohort members, roughly 290 had a positive CMV serostatus and 350 to 450 had a negative one, while no CMV serostatus was recorded for the donor. A peripheral blood sample was collected from each donor, and TCR beta sequencing was performed on peripheral blood mononuclear cells. Genomic DNA was extracted from the blood cell samples with the Qiagen DNeasy Blood Extraction Kit.

The chain joins TRBV28 to TRBJ1-4; 7 middle bases align to TRBD1. Sample: PBMCs. This clonotype originated in a human donor in good health. The nucleotide sequence reads as follows: TGTGCCAGCAGTCGGGGAGTAGGGGGCGGGGAAAAACTGTTTTTT. Its protein is CASSRGVGGGEKLFF.